These 32 T cell receptor beta chains were all obtained from the same sample, sequenced in a study of cytomegalovirus exposure and HLA in healthy donors. Researchers ran the PCR with 60 Vbeta and 13 Jbeta primers. The protocol was immunoSEQ multiplex PCR, while the TCRdb copy is restricted to in-frame clones and leaves out a portion. The sample holds 100,000 to 150,000 clones, 65% to 90% seen once. The sequenced sample consisted of PBMCs. The receptors derive from a woman in her late teens or twenties in good health and CMV-seropositive.

Only a few counts were recorded for this clone. V is TRBV7-2 and J is TRBJ1-5, with D unresolved. This CDR3 region has 16 residues. Germline assignment: CDR1 SGHTA and CDR2 FQGNSA. Trimming removed 4 bases at V and 4 bases at J, with 17 bases between. The DNA of the CDR3 is TGTGCCAGCAGCTCCCCGGGAGCCTCAACTAATCAGCCCCAGCATTTT. Amino acids: CASSSPGASTNQPQHF.

The chain carries TRBV4-2 and TRBJ2-5; 8 nucleotides match TRBD2. V shed 4 bases and J 4 bases; nucleotides not matched to a gene: 17. The CDR3 is made up of 18 amino acids. Germline-derived CDR1 and CDR2 are LGHNA and YNFKEQ. The CDR3 spells CASSLGTFSGGAGETQYF. CDR3 DNA sequence: TGTGCCAGCAGCCTCGGGACTTTTTCGGGGGGGGCCGGAGAGACCCAGTACTTC.

The chain couples TRBV15 to TRBJ2-3, with D possibly being TRBD2 (6 bases). From germline, CDR1 is LNHNV and CDR2 YYDKDF (reference sequence). Trimming left V 5 bases short and J 3 bases short, with 12 bases between. CDR3 length: 14 amino acids. The CDR3 DNA sequence: TGTGCCACCAGCCAAGCTGCGGGGACAGATACGCAGTATTTT. This encodes CATSQAAGTDTQYF.

Here the CDR3 reads CASSEEEGPGELFF. The CDR3 DNA follows: TGTGCCAGCAGTGAAGAGGAGGGTCCCGGGGAGCTGTTTTTT. The chain has TRBV6-1 and TRBJ2-2, with D perhaps TRBD2 (6 bases). CDR3 size: 14 residues. With 1 base removed from V and 6 bases from J, the gap between germline ends came to 9 bases. Germline V gene data show CDR1 as MNHNS and CDR2 as SASEGT.

This clone was seen more than once but under ten times. V is TRBV12-2 and J is TRBJ2-3; the D call TRBD2 from the table was never checked on the DNA. TRBV12-2 is flagged as a pseudogene. CDR3 length: 15 amino acids. CDR3: CASRLASLSTDTQYF. The CDR3 DNA reads TGTGCAAGTCGTTTAGCTAGCCTGAGCACAGATACGCAGTATTTT.

This clone was detected once. Written as DNA, the CDR3 is TGTGCCTGGAGTCCACGGCGGGGGCGGGGTGGCTACACCTTC. It translates to CAWSPRRGRGGYTF. The chain links TRBV30 to TRBJ1-2; tentatively, D is TRBD1 (6 bases). Trimming shortened V by 2 bases and J by 7 bases, and 17 bases separated the two germline ends. This CDR3 is 14 amino acids long. Germline-derived CDR1 and CDR2 are GTSNPN and SVGIG (reference sequence).

The chain combines TRBV21-1 with TRBJ1-2; TRBD1 is the table's D call, not checked against the DNA. TRBV21-1 corresponds to a pseudogene. The CDR3 sequence is 12 residues long. The CDR3 bases are TGTGCCCGAACAGGGGTCTACTATGGCTACACCTTC. The encoded protein is CARTGVYYGYTF.

The chain links TRBV5-1 to TRBJ2-5, with D possibly matching TRBD2 (6 bases). Germline-derived CDR1 and CDR2 are SGHRS and YFSETQ. The CDR3 extends over 13 amino acids. The V gene lost 2 bases and the J gene lost 5 bases, with 10 bases spanning the gap. CDR3 protein: CASSFLAHETQYF. CDR3 sequence (DNA): TGCGCCAGCAGCTTTCTAGCGCATGAGACCCAGTACTTC. Supplemented by reference TRBV5-1 and TRBJ2-5, the full variable domain reads KAGVTQTPRYLIKTRGQQVTLSCSPISGHRSVSWYQQTPGQGLQFLFEYFSETQRNKGNFPGRFSGRQFSNSRSEMNVSTLELGDSALYLCASSFLAHETQYFGPGTRLLVL.

This clone was recorded a few times. The chain joins TRBV7-9 to TRBJ2-3; 7 bases are a match to TRBD1. Germline lookup yields CDR1 SEHNR and CDR2 FQNEAQ (reference sequence). This CDR3 contains 19 residues. The ends lost 7 bases at V and 0 bases at J; junction bases unmatched: 19. Here the CDR3 reads CASTTFHLVGTASTDTQYF. The CDR3 DNA is TGTGCCAGCACCACATTCCACCTTGTAGGGACAGCTAGCACAGATACGCAGTATTTT.

The J gene is TRBJ2-1, the V gene TRBV11-3, with TRBD2 as a possible D gene (6 bases). With 2 bases removed from V and 8 bases from J, the gap between germline ends came to 16 bases. The CDR3 extends over 15 amino acids. The V gene's germline CDR1 is SGHNT and CDR2 YENEEA. The CDR3 coding sequence is TGTGCCAGCAGCTTAAAGTGGCGCCCGGGGGATGAGCAGTTCTTC. Its protein is CASSLKWRPGDEQFF.

The J gene is TRBJ1-5, the V gene TRBV4-2; 7 positions match TRBD1. V dropped 2 bases and J dropped 3; count of bases not matched to a gene: 7. The CDR3 totals 16 residues. Germline V gene lookup returns CDR1 LGHNA and CDR2 YNFKEQ. Here the CDR3 DNA reads TGTGCCAGCAGCCAAAATCAGGGGGTCGTCAATCAGCCCCAGCATTTT. It is translated as CASSQNQGVVNQPQHF.

This clone was detected a few times. J is TRBJ2-7 and V is TRBV7-2, with TRBD2 matching over 7 bases. Per germline, CDR1 SGHTA and CDR2 FQGNSA. The CDR3 has 14 residues. The J segment lost 0 bases and the V segment lost 3 bases, leaving 2 bases of the junction unmatched. CDR3 in amino acids: CASSLRGNSYEQYF. CDR3 DNA: TGTGCCAGCAGCTTGCGGGGGAACTCCTACGAGCAGTACTTC.

The rearrangement joins TRBV18 to TRBJ2-7, with D perhaps TRBD1 (5 bases). V dropped 2 bases and J dropped 3 bases, with 8 bases sitting between them. The CDR3 sequence is 13 residues long. CDR1 is KGHSH and CDR2 is LQKENI in the germline V gene. DNA for the CDR3: TGTGCCAGCTCACCATACAGGAACTACGAGCAGTACTTC. Translated: CASSPYRNYEQYF.

The chain is built from TRBV5-4 and TRBJ2-5, with 7 bases aligning to TRBD2. Trimming removed 3 bases from V and 5 bases from J; junction bases left unmatched: 10. This CDR3 comprises 15 residues. CDR1 is SGHNT, CDR2 YYREEE, per germline (reference sequence). The chain's CDR3 is CASSSRLAGGETQYF. CDR3 coding DNA: TGTGCCAGCAGCTCAAGACTAGCAGGAGGGGAGACCCAGTACTTC.

CDR3 bases: TGTGCCAGCAGCGTCCCGACTGAGAGCTCCTACGAGCAGTACTTC. Translated, it gives CASSVPTESSYEQYF. This rearrangement joins TRBV5-4 to TRBJ2-5; D is ambiguous. The J call may not be correct, given that the DNA end is closer to TRBJ2-7. Germline CDR1 reads SGHNT; CDR2 reads YYREEE (reference sequence). The CDR3 is 15 residues long.

The chain employs TRBV5-4 and TRBJ1-2; 7 nucleotides match TRBD1. The CDR3 is 14 amino acids. Looked up from germline, CDR1 is SGHNT and CDR2 is YYREEE (reference sequence). The ends lost 5 bases at V and 0 bases at J; junction bases unmatched: 4. The CDR3 spells CASRPGGANYGYTF. The CDR3 DNA reads as TGTGCCAGCAGGCCAGGGGGAGCTAACTATGGCTACACCTTC.

The rearrangement joins TRBV28 to TRBJ2-7; 8 bases are shared with TRBD2. The CDR3 extends over 14 amino acids. V shed 6 bases, J shed 5 bases, and the junction held 9 bases outside the gene matches. The V gene's germline CDR1 is MDHEN and CDR2 SYDVKM. CDR3 nucleotide sequence: TGTGCCAGCAGGGACGGGGGGGGGTTGGACGAGCAGTACTTC. It specifies CASRDGGGLDEQYF.

V usage is TRBV4-1 and J usage is TRBJ2-6; D uncertain. Per the germline V gene, CDR1 is MGHRA and CDR2 is YSYEKL. There are 16 residues in the CDR3. The V end lost 4 bases, the J end lost 1 base, and 11 bases lay between the germline ends. CDR3 loop: CASSPPDTSGANVLTF. The CDR3 bases are TGCGCCAGCAGCCCTCCCGACACTTCTGGGGCCAACGTCCTGACTTTC.

The V and J genes are TRBV5-4 and TRBJ2-3; TRBD2 matches 10 bases. There are 16 residues in the CDR3. Germline V gives CDR1 SGHNT, CDR2 YYREEE (reference sequence). The trim removed 4 bases at V and 6 bases at J, leaving 11 bases unmatched. CDR3 bases: TGTGCCAGCAGCCGCCGAAGCGGGGGGGCTTGGGATACGCAGTATTTT. This translates into CASSRRSGGAWDTQYF.

The V gene is TRBV5-4, the J gene TRBJ1-1, with D perhaps matching TRBD1 (5 bases). From germline, CDR1 is SGHNT and CDR2 YYREEE (reference sequence). This CDR3 spans 14 amino acids. Trimming took 4 bases from V and 4 from J, leaving 14 bases between them. The CDR3 sequence is CASSPTGTFTEAFF. CDR3 DNA: TGTGCCAGCAGCCCCACAGGTACGTTCACTGAAGCTTTCTTT.

The chain couples TRBV5-1 to TRBJ2-3; no firm D call. The CDR3 loop spans 13 amino acids. Between the trimmed V and J ends, which lost 5 bases and 0 bases, there was a span of 7 bases. CDR1 SGHRS and CDR2 YFSETQ come from the germline V gene. CDR3 sequence (DNA): TGCGCCAGCAGGCCGACTAGCACAGATACGCAGTATTTT. The encoded protein is CASRPTSTDTQYF.

V usage is TRBV19 and J usage is TRBJ2-5; TRBD1 matches 7 bases. With the DNA end fitting TRBJ2-7 better, the J assignment may be wrong. Germline loops: CDR1 LNHDA, CDR2 SQIVND (reference sequence). This CDR3 comprises 14 residues. CDR3 in DNA: TGTGCCAGTAGTTCGACAGGGATCTCCTACGAGCAGTACTTC. This translates into CASSSTGISYEQYF.

This sequence joins TRBV2 and TRBJ2-3; TRBD1 matches at 8 bases. The CDR3 consists of 16 residues. Germline V gene sequence: CDR1 SNHLY, CDR2 FYNNEI. The ends lost 6 bases at V and 0 bases at J; junction bases unmatched: 8. The CDR3 bases are TGTGCCAGCAGCCTTGGACAGGGACATAGCACAGATACGCAGTATTTT. Its translation: CASSLGQGHSTDTQYF.

The rearrangement links TRBV28 to TRBJ1-5; no clear D gene. The CDR3 has 14 amino acids. V was clipped by 5 bases and J by 6 bases, with 14 bases between them. CDR1 and CDR2 (germline): MDHEN, SYDVKM. In nucleotides, the CDR3 is TGTGCCAGCAGTCTGGTCGCAGAGGGTCAGCCCCAGCATTTT. Its translation: CASSLVAEGQPQHF. The variable domain in full, with the rest retrieved from reference TRBV28 and TRBJ1-5, is DVKVTQSSRYLVKRTGEKVFLECVQDMDHENMFWYRQDPGLGLRLIYFSYDVKMKEKGDIPEGYSVSREKKERFSLILESASTNQTSMYLCASSLVAEGQPQHFGDGTRLSIL.

J is TRBJ2-1 and V is TRBV2; D is perhaps TRBD1 (6 bases). The V end lost 7 bases, the J end lost 0 bases, and 16 bases lay between the germline ends. The CDR3 totals 16 residues. From germline, CDR1 is SNHLY and CDR2 FYNNEI. The CDR3 nucleotides read TGTGCCAGCACCGAAGGGGGTCGGAGCTCCTACAATGAGCAGTTCTTC. It codes for CASTEGGRSSYNEQFF. The whole variable domain, remainder taken from reference TRBV2 and TRBJ2-1, is EPEVTQTPSHQVTQMGQEVILRCVPISNHLYFYWYRQILGQKVEFLVSFYNNEISEKSEIFDDQFSVERPDGSNFTLKIRSTKLEDSAMYFCASTEGGRSSYNEQFFGPGTRLTVL.

The count of this clone is one. The rearrangement links TRBV7-9 to TRBJ1-2; TRBD1 might be the D (6 bases). The CDR3 is made up of 15 amino acids. V was trimmed by 5 bases and J by 2 bases, leaving 15 bases between them. Germline V CDR1 and CDR2: SEHNR, FQNEAQ (reference sequence). CDR3 loop: CASSNFRGSNYGYTF. Here the CDR3 DNA reads TGTGCCAGCAGCAACTTTAGGGGGTCGAACTATGGCTACACCTTC.

The CDR3 region is CSVSGLDTQYF. The CDR3 DNA is TGCAGTGTGTCGGGGTTGGATACGCAGTATTTT. V gene TRBV20-1 combines with J gene TRBJ2-3, with D tentatively TRBD2 (5 bases). Germline V gives CDR1 DFQATT, CDR2 SNEGSKA (reference sequence). Trimming shortened V by 7 bases and J by 6 bases, and 11 bases separated the two germline ends. The CDR3 extends over 11 amino acids.

V and J are TRBV12-5 and TRBJ1-5; D unresolved. Germline CDR1 reads LGHNT; CDR2 reads FRNRAP. V shed 1 base and J shed 8 bases, with 12 bases lying between them. The CDR3 contains 14 residues. CDR3 sequence: CASGLGPILEPQHF. The CDR3 DNA reads as TGTGCTAGTGGTTTGGGGCCAATTCTAGAGCCCCAGCATTTT.

The CDR3 loop is CASSQITGLGEQFF. CDR3 DNA sequence: TGCGCCAGCAGTCAAATTACAGGGTTGGGTGAGCAGTTCTTC. The chain uses TRBV4-1 and TRBJ2-1; the D gene is possibly TRBD1 (6 bases). V lost 6 bases and J 9 bases, leaving 18 bases between the germline ends. The CDR3 is made up of 14 amino acids. Per germline, CDR1 MGHRA and CDR2 YSYEKL.

V gene TRBV6-5 combines with J gene TRBJ2-5; no clear D gene. This CDR3 spans 15 amino acids. The V gene lost 0 bases and the J gene lost 2 bases, with 10 bases spanning the gap. Per germline, CDR1 MNHEY and CDR2 SVGAGI. The DNA of the CDR3 is TGTGCCAGCAGTTACTCGAGCTTAATTCAAGAGACCCAGTACTTC. Translation gives CASSYSSLIQETQYF.

The chain uses TRBV5-1 and TRBJ2-7; TRBD2 agrees at 7 bases. The germline V gene has CDR1 SGHRS and CDR2 YFSETQ. V was pared by 1 base and J by 5 bases, with 9 bases of the junction left unmatched. This CDR3 has 15 residues. The CDR3 is CASSLPSGGSDEQYF. The CDR3 DNA reads as TGCGCCAGCAGCTTGCCCTCGGGGGGTAGCGACGAGCAGTACTTC. The full variable domain, completed using reference TRBV5-1 and TRBJ2-7, is KAGVTQTPRYLIKTRGQQVTLSCSPISGHRSVSWYQQTPGQGLQFLFEYFSETQRNKGNFPGRFSGRQFSNSRSEMNVSTLELGDSALYLCASSLPSGGSDEQYFGPGTRLTVT.

The chain's CDR3 is CASSDGYSYEQYF. CDR3 sequence (DNA): TGTGCCAGCAGTGACGGTTACTCCTACGAGCAGTACTTC. V and J are TRBV2 and TRBJ2-7; no reliable D call. Germline values: CDR1 SNHLY, CDR2 FYNNEI. Trimming stripped 3 bases from V and 0 bases from J, with 6 bases between. The CDR3 spans 13 residues.